Below are 19 T cell receptor beta chains sequenced from a single sample in a study of neoadjuvant anti-PD-1 for oral cavity cancer. Time point specified: after neoadjuvant nivolumab, at surgical resection. Some clones are missing from TCRdb's copy, which holds only in-frame ones; the method was immunoSEQ multiplex PCR. The data contain 14,000 or so clones, approximately 77% of them seen just once; the ten biggest clones take up 2% to 2.5%. This material consisted of PBMCs, taken after nivolumab (anti-PD-1) treatment. The receptors come from a person between 40 and 79 years old with oral cavity squamous cell carcinoma.

V usage is TRBV13 and J usage is TRBJ1-4, with 10 bases lining up with TRBD1. The V gene end was trimmed by 2 bases and the J gene end by 6 bases; junction bases not matched to a gene: 6. The CDR3 length is 16 residues. Germline V gives CDR1 PRHDT, CDR2 FYEKMQ (reference sequence). The CDR3 coding sequence is TGTGCCAGCAGCTTAAAGGAGGGGACAGGGGATGAAAAACTGTTTTTT. Its translation: CASSLKEGTGDEKLFF. Using reference TRBV13 and TRBJ1-4 for the parts outside the CDR3, the full variable domain is AAGVIQSPRHLIKEKRETATLKCYPIPRHDTVYWYQQGPGQDPQFLISFYEKMQSDKGSIPDRFSAQQFSDYHSELNMSSLELGDSALYFCASSLKEGTGDEKLFFGSGTQLSVL.

This clone was seen a few times. The J gene is TRBJ1-4, the V gene TRBV11-2; possibly TRBD1 for D (5 bases). The CDR3 consists of 15 residues. Germline V CDR1 and CDR2: SGHAT, FQNNGV. Trimming shortened V by 2 bases and J by 8 bases, and 15 bases separated the two germline ends. In nucleotides, the CDR3 is TGTGCCAGCAGCTTACAGGGAAGTTTAGAAGAAAAACTGTTTTTT. It specifies CASSLQGSLEEKLFF.

The chain uses TRBV9 and TRBJ2-3; D call uncertain. The CDR3 extends over 16 amino acids. Germline V lookup: CDR1 SGDLS, CDR2 YYNGEE. V was trimmed by 4 bases and J by 2 bases, leaving 17 bases between them. The CDR3 reads CASSPRVGRNTDTQYF. The CDR3 nucleotides read TGTGCCAGCAGCCCCCGAGTTGGGCGCAACACAGATACGCAGTATTTT.

The chain recombines TRBV6-1 with TRBJ2-3, with unresolved D. Germline CDR1 reads MNHNS; CDR2 reads SASEGT. CDR3 size: 15 residues. V lost 1 base, J lost 5 bases, and 13 bases lay in between. CDR3 sequence: CASSEVDLWGDTQYF. The DNA of the CDR3 is TGTGCCAGCAGTGAAGTCGACCTCTGGGGAGATACGCAGTATTTT.

There are a few counts of this clone. DNA for the CDR3: TGTGCCAGCAGCGCTACAGCTACCTCTGGAAACACCATATATTTT. This sequence encodes CASSATATSGNTIYF. The chain joins TRBV11-2 to TRBJ1-3, with no clear D. Germline CDR1 reads SGHAT; CDR2 reads FQNNGV. The CDR3 contains 15 residues. Trimming stripped 5 bases from V and 0 bases from J, with 11 bases between.

This chain links TRBV5-1 with TRBJ2-7, with 14 bases aligning to TRBD2. The ends lost 0 bases at V and 1 base at J; junction bases unmatched: 6. Per germline, CDR1 SGHRS and CDR2 YFSETQ. The CDR3 covers 18 residues. CDR3 in amino acids: CASSLDGTSGGVSYEQYF. CDR3 DNA sequence: TGCGCCAGCAGCTTGGACGGGACTAGCGGGGGCGTTTCCTACGAGCAGTACTTC.

The chain joins TRBV7-3 to TRBJ2-2; the D is unclear. The CDR3 extends over 12 amino acids. Trimming left V 3 bases short and J 8 bases short, with 7 bases between. Germline CDR1 and CDR2: SGHTA and FQGTGA. CDR3 loop: CASSFSEGELFF. CDR3 sequence (DNA): TGTGCCAGCAGCTTTTCCGAGGGGGAGCTGTTTTTT. Using reference TRBV7-3 and TRBJ2-2 for the parts outside the CDR3, the full variable domain is GAGVSQTPSNKVTEKGKYVELRCDPISGHTALYWYRQSLGQGPEFLIYFQGTGAADDSGLPNDRFFAVRPEGSVSTLKIQRTERGDSAVYLCASSFSEGELFFGEGSRLTVL.

The rearrangement links TRBV4-1 to TRBJ1-1, with D possibly matching TRBD1 (6 bases). Germline loops: CDR1 MGHRA, CDR2 YSYEKL. This CDR3 spans 16 amino acids. V lost 4 bases to trimming and J lost 1 base, with 16 bases between them. Written as DNA, the CDR3 is TGCGCCAGCAGCCCCTACCTCCAGACAGGGAACACTGAAGCTTTCTTT. Encoded protein: CASSPYLQTGNTEAFF.

The chain uses TRBV4-1 and TRBJ2-7; D is unclear. Germline V gene lookup returns CDR1 MGHRA and CDR2 YSYEKL. Between the trimmed V and J ends, which lost 4 bases and 0 bases, there was a span of 13 bases. The CDR3 is 15 amino acids. CDR3 nucleotides: TGCGCCAGCAGCCGCCCGACGGATAGCTCCTACGAGCAGTACTTC. Its translation is CASSRPTDSSYEQYF.

This clone was picked up a small number of times. The rearrangement uses TRBV4-1 and TRBJ1-1; TRBD1 agrees at 7 bases. After removal of 3 bases from V and 1 base from J, the junction contained 11 bases not matched to a gene. Germline values: CDR1 MGHRA, CDR2 YSYEKL. This CDR3 is 17 amino acids long. CDR3 DNA sequence: TGCGCCAGCAGCCATGAATCGGAGGGGGCCCAGAACACTGAAGCTTTCTTT. Translated: CASSHESEGAQNTEAFF.

This clone was seen once. The genes are TRBV13 and TRBJ1-2; D ambiguous. Germline V gene data show CDR1 as PRHDT and CDR2 as FYEKMQ (reference sequence). Trimming left V 1 base short and J 7 bases short, with 13 bases between. The CDR3 runs to 14 residues. As DNA, the CDR3 is TGTGCCAGCAGCTTAGCCTGGGAGGTAGCTGGCTACACCTTC. It translates to CASSLAWEVAGYTF.

In this sample, this clone turned up once. This chain connects TRBV10-3 to TRBJ2-5; tentatively, D is TRBD2 (6 bases). Germline loops: CDR1 ENHRY, CDR2 SYGVKD. V lost 4 bases, J lost 7 bases, and 28 bases lay in between. This CDR3 is built from 18 residues. The CDR3 is CAISARDDRDSSFLTQYF. CDR3 DNA sequence: TGTGCCATCAGTGCGCGGGACGACCGGGACTCTAGTTTTTTGACCCAGTACTTC.

The chain employs TRBV7-9 and TRBJ2-7; maybe TRBD1 (5 bases). With 5 bases removed from V and 0 bases from J, the gap between germline ends came to 20 bases. Looked up from germline, CDR1 is SEHNR and CDR2 is FQNEAQ (reference sequence). The CDR3 sequence is 17 residues long. Here the CDR3 reads CASSTILAGLSSYEQYF. The CDR3 DNA reads as TGTGCCAGCAGCACGATATTAGCAGGGCTTTCCTCCTACGAGCAGTACTTC.

Comments on this clone: At one boundary the junction diverges from the germline segment, which might be a read error. The chain employs TRBV7-8 and TRBJ1-4; D uncertain. CDR1 is SGHVS and CDR2 is FQNEAQ in the germline V gene. The CDR3 has 13 amino acids. The DNA for the CDR3 is TGTGCCAGCAGCTCTAACCCGTCCGAGGGTACAACTTTT. Its protein product is CASSSNPSEGTTF.

The CDR3 nucleotides are TGCGCCAGCAGTGACCCGGGGAGGGAGCAGTACTTC. Protein product: CASSDPGREQYF. The chain combines TRBV10-1 with TRBJ2-7; tentatively, D is TRBD2 (6 bases). CDR3 length equals 12 residues. The V end was cut by 3 bases, the J end by 7 bases, with 10 bases between. The germline gives CDR1 WNHNN, CDR2 SYGVQD (reference sequence).

The rearrangement uses TRBV5-1 and TRBJ2-3; 11 nucleotides match TRBD2. Losses at the gene ends were 4 bases for V and 0 bases for J; bases not matched to a gene: 10. The CDR3 spans 18 residues. CDR1 is SGHRS, CDR2 YFSETQ, per germline. This chain's CDR3 is CASSRSLAGGFSTDTQYF. The CDR3 DNA sequence: TGCGCCAGCAGCCGGAGCCTAGCGGGAGGATTTAGCACAGATACGCAGTATTTT.

The chain carries TRBV7-8 and TRBJ2-7; TRBD1 matches at 11 bases. The length of the CDR3 is 17 residues. CDR1 is SGHVS, CDR2 FQNEAQ, per germline. Unmatched junction bases numbered 14, after V lost 5 bases and J lost 5 bases. The CDR3 nucleotides are TGTGCCAGCAGCCGAGAAAACAGGGGGACAGGGGGGCACGAGCAGTACTTC. It is translated as CASSRENRGTGGHEQYF.

V is TRBV4-2 and J is TRBJ2-3; D remains ambiguous. V lost 1 base and J lost 0, with 11 bases in between. CDR3 size: 16 residues. Germline CDR1 LGHNA, CDR2 YNFKEQ. The CDR3: CASSQGRVGSTDTQYF. In DNA, the CDR3 is TGTGCCAGCAGCCAAGGAAGGGTGGGGAGCACAGATACGCAGTATTTT.

CDR3 sequence reads: CASSLTGQGAEAFF. CDR3 DNA sequence: TGTGCCAGCAGCTTAACAGGACAGGGGGCTGAAGCTTTCTTT. The chain carries TRBV7-3 and TRBJ1-1, with 10 bases lining up with TRBD1. V gave up 0 bases and J gave up 6 bases; unmatched junction bases: 1. The CDR3 length is 14 residues. Germline values: CDR1 SGHTA, CDR2 FQGTGA.